These 30 T cell receptor beta chains were sequenced from one sample in a study of CD8 T cells in ankylosing spondylitis. The study, taken as a whole, reports: What seemed typical of ankylosing spondylitis blood was a TCR beta motif built from about eight highly homologous variants.

The antigens for these receptors are not known. TCRdb re-called the 5' RACE reads through MiXCR, storing one row per CDR3 protein. There are 700,000 to 1,000,000 distinct CDR3 sequences in the sample; about an eighth occur only once, and 0.51% lies in the top ten. Material for sequencing was blood, either unsorted or a sorted T cell fraction (not recorded which). These receptors all stem from a male donor with ankylosing spondylitis.

The rearrangement links TRBV20-1 to TRBJ2-2; tentative D call: TRBD1 (5 bases). From germline, CDR1 is DFQATT and CDR2 SNEGSKA (reference sequence). The CDR3 runs to 12 residues. Trimming took 3 bases from V and 9 from J, leaving 11 bases between them. The CDR3 here is CSASRQGRELFF. The CDR3 bases are TGCAGTGCTAGTAGGCAGGGCCGGGAGCTGTTTTTT.

Ten or more counts support this clonotype. The chain is built from TRBV20-1 and TRBJ2-3; D is possibly TRBD1 (5 bases). The CDR3 runs 14 residues. CDR1 is DFQATT, CDR2 SNEGSKA, per germline (reference sequence). Trimming removed 7 bases from V and 2 bases from J, with 16 bases in between. CDR3 coding DNA: TGCAGTGTGTCGCTGGACACTTACACAGATACGCAGTATTTT. Its translation: CSVSLDTYTDTQYF.

This chain uses TRBV20-1 with TRBJ2-1; a weak D match, TRBD1 (6 bases). The CDR3 extends over 12 amino acids. Germline assignment: CDR1 DFQATT and CDR2 SNEGSKA (reference sequence). Trimming stripped 2 bases from V and 9 bases from J, with 11 bases between. The CDR3 is CSARRVGGEQFF. The CDR3 coding sequence is TGCAGTGCTAGAAGAGTAGGGGGTGAGCAGTTCTTC.

At least ten counts were recorded for this clonotype. This chain uses TRBV5-1 with TRBJ1-1; a possible D gene is TRBD1 (5 bases). This CDR3 contains 12 residues. Trimming left V 2 bases short and J 6 bases short, with 8 bases between. CDR1 is SGHRS and CDR2 is YFSETQ in the germline V gene. The CDR3 nucleotides are TGCGCCAGCAGCTTCACAGGCCCTGAAGCTTTCTTT. Residues: CASSFTGPEAFF.

The chain joins TRBV20-1 to TRBJ1-2; D is ambiguous. Per the germline V gene, CDR1 is DFQATT and CDR2 is SNEGSKA (reference sequence). The CDR3 has 12 amino acids. V lost 7 bases, J lost 0 bases, and 9 bases lay in between. CDR3 sequence reads: CSGPLTNYGYTF. Written as DNA, the CDR3 is TGCAGTGGACCGCTCACTAACTATGGCTACACCTTC.

This clonotype was seen ten or more times. The V call is TRBV7-2, the J call TRBJ1-2, with 8 bases that match TRBD1. This CDR3 contains 15 residues. The trim removed 1 base at V and 2 bases at J, leaving 3 bases unmatched. Looked up from germline, CDR1 is SGHTA and CDR2 is FQGNSA. The chain's CDR3 is CASSLGQGANYGYTF. The CDR3 bases are TGTGCCAGCAGCTTAGGGCAGGGGGCGAACTATGGCTACACCTTC.

The chain has TRBV4-2 and TRBJ2-3; 9 positions agree with TRBD2. The length of the CDR3 is 19 residues. After removal of 0 bases from V and 6 bases from J, the junction contained 16 bases not matched to a gene. Germline lookup yields CDR1 LGHNA and CDR2 YNFKEQ. The CDR3 here is CASSQDGLAGLGLMDTQYF. CDR3 coding DNA: TGTGCCAGCAGCCAAGATGGTCTAGCGGGATTGGGTTTGATGGATACGCAGTATTTT.

The chain joins TRBV9 to TRBJ1-3, with unresolved D. There are 14 residues in the CDR3. From germline, CDR1 is SGDLS and CDR2 YYNGEE. The V and J ends lost 0 bases and 5 bases respectively, with 9 bases between them. The CDR3 spells CASSVDPGRNTIYF. In DNA, the CDR3 is TGTGCCAGCAGCGTAGACCCGGGGAGAAACACCATATATTTT.

This clonotype was seen only a few times. This rearrangement joins TRBV27 to TRBJ1-2; D possibly corresponds to TRBD1 (5 bases). This CDR3 spans 13 amino acids. Trimming pared 8 bases from V and 4 bases from J, leaving 14 bases between. Per the germline V gene, CDR1 is MNHEY and CDR2 is SMNVEV (reference sequence). CDR3 in DNA: TGTGCCAGCTATTCCGGACATGGCTATGGCTACACCTTC. The encoded protein is CASYSGHGYGYTF.

This sequence joins TRBV6-1 and TRBJ1-5, with 10 positions matching TRBD1. The germline V gene has CDR1 MNHNS and CDR2 SASEGT. The CDR3 is 17 amino acids. The V segment lost 2 bases and the J segment 1 base; nucleotides outside the gene matches: 5. This CDR3 is CASSERGTGASNQPQHF. Written as DNA, the CDR3 is TGTGCCAGCAGTGAAAGGGGGACAGGGGCGAGCAATCAGCCCCAGCATTTT.

Comments on this clonotype: This may come from a read error, since a much larger clone is one base off. The rearrangement links TRBV20-1 to TRBJ2-3; 9 positions match TRBD1. The CDR3 has 14 amino acids. CDR1 is DFQATT and CDR2 is SNEGSKA in the germline V gene (reference sequence). The CDR3 DNA sequence: TGCGGTGCTAGAGGGGACAGGGTTCCAGATACGCAGTATTTT. Amino acid sequence: CGARGDRVPDTQYF.

The chain employs TRBV20-1 and TRBJ2-3; TRBD2 agrees at 12 bases. The CDR3 extends over 16 amino acids. The germline V gene encodes CDR1 DFQATT and CDR2 SNEGSKA (reference sequence). The V gene end was trimmed by 0 bases and the J gene end by 5 bases; junction bases not matched to a gene: 6. CDR3 sequence reads: CSARDRTSGNIDTQYF. The CDR3 DNA sequence: TGCAGTGCTAGAGATCGGACTAGCGGGAATATAGATACGCAGTATTTT.

This clonotype was counted between two and nine times. The chain has TRBV6-2 or TRBV6-3 and TRBJ2-2; D gene ambiguous. The CDR3 sequence is 13 residues long. Trimming removed 6 bases at V and 8 bases at J, with 13 bases between. CDR1 and CDR2 from the germline V gene are MNHEY and SVGEGT. The CDR3 region is CASSRTSYGELFF. In nucleotides, the CDR3 is TGTGCCAGCAGCAGGACCAGCTATGGGGAGCTGTTTTTT.

This clonotype was detected many times. This sequence joins TRBV29-1 and TRBJ2-7; possibly TRBD1 for D (6 bases). CDR1 SQVTM and CDR2 ANQGSEA come from the germline V gene. Trimming removed 6 bases at V and 3 bases at J, with 15 bases between. This CDR3 is 13 amino acids long. CDR3 sequence: CSVSDSWNYEQYF. The CDR3 bases are TGCAGCGTCTCGGACAGCTGGAACTACGAGCAGTACTTC.

This clonotype turned up a few times. The V gene is TRBV4-3, the J gene TRBJ2-5; 7 nucleotides agree with TRBD1. Losses at the gene ends were 0 bases for V and 1 base for J; bases not matched to a gene: 2. Germline V CDR1 and CDR2: LGHNA, YSLEER. The CDR3 has 15 amino acids. Here the CDR3 DNA reads TGCGCCAGCAGCCAAGATTACAGGGGCCAAGAGACCCAGTACTTC. It is translated as CASSQDYRGQETQYF.

This clonotype was observed many times. The chain joins TRBV10-3 to TRBJ1-1; D call uncertain. The ends were cut back, 11 bases at V and 1 base at J, with 11 bases in the middle. Per the germline V gene, CDR1 is ENHRY and CDR2 is SYGVKD. The CDR3 is 12 residues long. For the CDR3, the DNA is TGTGCCTCTCGCCGGGGGAACACTGAAGCTTTCTTT. Its protein product is CASRRGNTEAFF.

This clonotype has only a few counts. The chain links TRBV12-3 or TRBV12-4 to TRBJ1-5; D is undetermined. The ends were cut back, 5 bases at V and 6 bases at J, with 11 bases in the middle. CDR3 length: 13 amino acids. The DNA of the CDR3 is TGTGCCAGCAGTGGACCGCTCGGTCAGCCCCAGCATTTT. This sequence encodes CASSGPLGQPQHF.

This clonotype came up a few times. V and J are TRBV4-3 and TRBJ1-1; D perhaps matches TRBD1 (6 bases). Germline V gives CDR1 LGHNA, CDR2 YSLEER. The ends were cut back, 4 bases at V and 5 bases at J, with 14 bases in the middle. The length of the CDR3 is 14 residues. CDR3: CASSPEGGGTEAFF. The CDR3 DNA reads TGCGCCAGCAGCCCGGAGGGAGGGGGGACTGAAGCTTTCTTT.

The V call is TRBV27, the J call TRBJ2-1, with 9 bases lining up with TRBD2. CDR3 length equals 17 residues. Looked up from germline, CDR1 is MNHEY and CDR2 is SMNVEV (reference sequence). V shed 6 bases and J 7 bases; nucleotides not matched to a gene: 16. The CDR3 DNA reads as TGTGCCAGCAGCCCCCTATTCGGCGGGAGGGCCGGGAATGAGCAGTTCTTC. This codes for CASSPLFGGRAGNEQFF.

This clonotype was observed many times. This chain links TRBV27 with TRBJ2-1; perhaps TRBD2 as D (5 bases). There are 16 residues in the CDR3. Germline values: CDR1 MNHEY, CDR2 SMNVEV (reference sequence). V shed 2 bases and J shed 6 bases, with 17 bases lying between them. The CDR3 region is CASSLLGAGKVNEQFF. CDR3 nucleotide sequence: TGTGCCAGCAGTTTACTCGGCGCGGGTAAGGTCAATGAGCAGTTCTTC.

The J gene is TRBJ2-5, the V gene TRBV5-1; the D call may be TRBD1 or TRBD2 (5 bases each). Germline V gene data show CDR1 as SGHRS and CDR2 as YFSETQ. Trimming removed 4 bases at V and 1 base at J, with 17 bases between. This CDR3 region has 16 residues. The CDR3, as DNA: TGCGCCAGCAGCCTCCAACCCGGGGCCTTCCAAGAGACCCAGTACTTC. Translation gives CASSLQPGAFQETQYF.

CDR3 residues: CASSTTAGANVLTF. CDR3 nucleotide sequence: TGCGCCAGCAGCACGACGGCAGGGGCCAACGTCCTGACTTTC. The genes are TRBV5-1 and TRBJ2-6; D unresolved. Germline V lookup: CDR1 SGHRS, CDR2 YFSETQ. CDR3 length: 14 residues. With 4 bases removed from V and 4 bases from J, the gap between germline ends came to 9 bases. Looking up the rest from reference TRBV5-1 and TRBJ2-6 gives the full variable domain: KAGVTQTPRYLIKTRGQQVTLSCSPISGHRSVSWYQQTPGQGLQFLFEYFSETQRNKGNFPGRFSGRQFSNSRSEMNVSTLELGDSALYLCASSTTAGANVLTFGAGSRLTVL.

In this sample, this clonotype turned up many times. V gene TRBV29-1 combines with J gene TRBJ2-5, with D possibly TRBD2 on 6 matching bases. Trimming removed 4 bases at V and 3 bases at J, with 9 bases between. Germline CDR1 is SQVTM and CDR2 is ANQGSEA. The CDR3 sequence is 12 residues long. In DNA, the CDR3 is TGCAGCGTTGTAGCGGAAAAAGAGACCCAGTACTTC. As protein: CSVVAEKETQYF.

The chain employs TRBV11-2 and TRBJ2-1; 7 bases agree with TRBD1. CDR3 size: 16 residues. The J segment lost 7 bases and the V segment lost 2 bases, leaving 11 bases of the junction unmatched. Germline assignment: CDR1 SGHAT and CDR2 FQNNGV. The CDR3 DNA is TGTGCCAGCAGCTTATTTAGACAGGGCCAATTAAATGAGCAGTTCTTC. Residues: CASSLFRQGQLNEQFF.

The rearrangement links TRBV4-3 to TRBJ1-3, with 7 bases identical to TRBD1. The CDR3 is 15 amino acids. Germline CDR1 LGHNA, CDR2 YSLEER. V lost 2 bases, J lost 4 bases, and 5 bases stayed unmatched. CDR3 amino acids: CASSQHRGTGNTIYF. The CDR3 nucleotides read TGCGCCAGCAGCCAACACAGGGGAACAGGAAACACCATATATTTT.

This clonotype came up many times. V and J are TRBV20-1 and TRBJ2-1; possibly TRBD2 for D (6 bases). The CDR3 is 15 amino acids. Trimming removed 2 bases from V and 0 bases from J, with 11 bases in between. Germline V gives CDR1 DFQATT, CDR2 SNEGSKA (reference sequence). The CDR3 bases are TGCAGTGCTAGAAGGTTCGGGAGCTCCTACAATGAGCAGTTCTTC. Residues: CSARRFGSSYNEQFF.

This clonotype was counted only a few times. The rearrangement joins TRBV7-2 to TRBJ2-1; tentatively, D is TRBD1 (5 bases). Per germline, CDR1 SGHTA and CDR2 FQGNSA. The CDR3 has 13 amino acids. The germline V and J ends were trimmed by 4 bases and 8 bases, with 12 bases remaining between them. The CDR3 here is CASSSGLVDEQFF. The CDR3 DNA reads as TGTGCCAGCAGCTCAGGGTTGGTGGATGAGCAGTTCTTC.

J is TRBJ1-5 and V is TRBV12-3 or TRBV12-4, with D unresolved. Deletions cut 3 bases from V and 7 bases from J, with 7 bases between. The CDR3 extends over 12 amino acids. The CDR3 spells CASSFRVQPQHF. CDR3 nucleotide sequence: TGTGCCAGCAGTTTTAGGGTCCAGCCCCAGCATTTT.

The chain uses TRBV7-8 and TRBJ2-5, with D perhaps TRBD1 or TRBD2 (5 bases each). The germline CDR1 and CDR2 sequences are SGHVS and FQNEAQ. The CDR3 extends over 15 amino acids. V lost 3 bases and J lost 2, with 13 bases in between. DNA for the CDR3: TGTGCCAGCAGCTTCCGGGGCGGATATCAAGAGACCCAGTACTTC. This encodes CASSFRGGYQETQYF.

This clonotype occurred a few times. The rearrangement uses TRBV9 and TRBJ2-5; D gene unclear. CDR1 is SGDLS, CDR2 YYNGEE, per germline. The CDR3 contains 14 residues. V was shortened by 1 base and J by 5 bases, with 12 bases between the two germline ends. In nucleotides, the CDR3 is TGTGCCAGCAGCGTATCTGCCGTCGGGGAGACCCAGTACTTC. Translation: CASSVSAVGETQYF.